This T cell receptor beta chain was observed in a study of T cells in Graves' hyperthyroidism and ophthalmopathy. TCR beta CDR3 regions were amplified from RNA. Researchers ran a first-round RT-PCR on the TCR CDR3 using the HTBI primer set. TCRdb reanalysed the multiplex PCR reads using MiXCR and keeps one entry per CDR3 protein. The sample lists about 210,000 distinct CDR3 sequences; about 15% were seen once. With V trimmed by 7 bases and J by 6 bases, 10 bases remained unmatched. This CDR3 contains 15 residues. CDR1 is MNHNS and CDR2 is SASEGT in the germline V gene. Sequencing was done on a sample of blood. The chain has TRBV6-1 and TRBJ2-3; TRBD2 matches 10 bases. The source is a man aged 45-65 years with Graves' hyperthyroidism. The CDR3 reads CASILRAGGSDTQYF. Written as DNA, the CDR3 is TGTGCCAGCATCCTGCGAGCGGGAGGGTCTGATACGCAGTATTTT.